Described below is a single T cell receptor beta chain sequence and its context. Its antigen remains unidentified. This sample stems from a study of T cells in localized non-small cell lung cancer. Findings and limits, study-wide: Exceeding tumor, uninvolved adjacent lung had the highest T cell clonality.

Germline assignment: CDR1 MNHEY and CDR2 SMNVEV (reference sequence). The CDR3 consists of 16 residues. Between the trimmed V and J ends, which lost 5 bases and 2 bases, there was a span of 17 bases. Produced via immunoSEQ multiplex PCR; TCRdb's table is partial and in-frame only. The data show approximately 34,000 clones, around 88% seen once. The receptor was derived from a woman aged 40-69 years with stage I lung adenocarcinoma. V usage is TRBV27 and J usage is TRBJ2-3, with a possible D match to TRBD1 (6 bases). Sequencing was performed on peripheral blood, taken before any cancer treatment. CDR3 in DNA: TGTGCCAGCAGTCCCTTGGGACACGGCAACACAGATACGCAGTATTTT. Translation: CASSPLGHGNTDTQYF.